Included here is one T cell receptor (beta chain) sequence, with context. The antigen remains unidentified. The data are from a study of CD4+ T cells in melanoma. Study-level results: Diverse differentiation states were reported for melanoma neoantigen-specific CD4+ T cells.

CDR3 length: 15 residues. Per the germline V gene, CDR1 is LNHDA and CDR2 is SQIVND (reference sequence). Trimming took 3 bases from V and 4 from J, leaving 13 bases between them. Method: immunoSEQ multiplex PCR; TCRdb's copy keeps in-frame clones and lacks some. The sample includes about 22,000 clones, 82% seen only once; the top ten take less than 4.5%. The sequence derives from a human donor with melanoma. The rearrangement joins TRBV19 to TRBJ1-5; D not resolved. Sequences were obtained from cells from a culture (not recorded whether cultured in vitro). Here the CDR3 DNA reads TGTGCCAGTAGTATTGGAGGGCGGGGAAATCAGCCCCAGCATTTT. Translating it yields CASSIGGRGNQPQHF.